Listed here are 13 T cell receptor beta chains from one sample, sequenced in a study of PD-1 blockade in classical Hodgkin lymphoma. Time point indicated: newly diagnosed, previously untreated cHL patient sample. Generated by immunoSEQ multiplex PCR, the TCRdb table keeps only in-frame clones and is missing some. The profile shows about 30,000 clones, around 94% of them singletons. The sequenced sample was peripheral blood mononuclear cells (PBMCs). The receptors originated from a human donor with classical Hodgkin lymphoma.

The rearrangement joins TRBV16 to TRBJ2-1, with 10 bases aligning to TRBD2. The V gene's germline CDR1 is KGHSY and CDR2 FQNENV. J lost 3 bases, V lost 0 bases, and 2 bases had no gene match. This CDR3 comprises 16 residues. CDR3 in DNA: TGTGCCAGCAGCCAATCACCTAGCGGGAGCTACAATGAGCAGTTCTTC. Protein sequence: CASSQSPSGSYNEQFF.

V gene TRBV18 combines with J gene TRBJ2-3, with 13 bases identical to TRBD2. The V gene's germline CDR1 is KGHSH and CDR2 LQKENI. This CDR3 has 15 amino acids. Trimming cost V 1 base and J 5 bases; bases outside gene matches: 0. The CDR3, as DNA: TGTGCCAGCTCACCACGACTAGCGGGAGGAGATACGCAGTATTTT. Amino acids: CASSPRLAGGDTQYF.

V usage is TRBV18 and J usage is TRBJ2-5; 9 bases map to TRBD2. With 0 bases clipped from V and 5 bases from J, the junction kept 10 bases outside the gene matches. Germline CDR1 is KGHSH and CDR2 is LQKENI. There are 17 residues in the CDR3. The CDR3 region is CASSPPFDSGGSETQYF. In DNA form, the CDR3 reads TGTGCCAGCTCACCACCTTTTGATAGCGGGGGTTCGGAGACCCAGTACTTC.

This chain links TRBV27 with TRBJ2-7; 9 bases are shared with TRBD2. V was pared by 2 bases and J by 6 bases, with 5 bases of the junction left unmatched. CDR1 and CDR2 (germline): MNHEY, SMNVEV (reference sequence). The CDR3 loop spans 14 amino acids. In DNA form, the CDR3 reads TGTGCCAGCAGTTTAGATAGCGGGAGTACCGAGCAGTACTTC. This translates into CASSLDSGSTEQYF.

The rearrangement joins TRBV27 to TRBJ1-1; D not resolved. The CDR3 is made up of 14 amino acids. The V gene lost 5 bases and the J gene lost 3 bases, with 13 bases spanning the gap. CDR1 and CDR2 (germline): MNHEY, SMNVEV (reference sequence). The CDR3 region has the DNA TGTGCCAGCAGTCTGACAAGTCTAGACACTGAAGCTTTCTTT. Translating gives CASSLTSLDTEAFF.

This clone was seen only once. The rearrangement joins TRBV19 to TRBJ1-2; no firm D call. The CDR3 runs 11 residues. Germline V gene data show CDR1 as LNHDA and CDR2 as SQIVND (reference sequence). V was shortened by 4 bases and J by 3 bases, with 3 bases between the two germline ends. CDR3 in amino acids: CASSTYYGYTF. The DNA for the CDR3 is TGTGCCAGTAGTACGTACTATGGCTACACCTTC.

The chain combines TRBV6-6 with TRBJ2-3, with 8 bases aligning to TRBD2. Germline V CDR1 and CDR2: MNHNY, SVGAGI (reference sequence). CDR3 length: 15 amino acids. J gave up 5 bases and V 0 bases, and 4 bases lay outside the gene matches. CDR3 amino acids: CASSYSGGAQDTQYF. In nucleotides, the CDR3 is TGTGCCAGCAGTTACTCCGGGGGGGCGCAAGATACGCAGTATTTT.

The rearrangement links TRBV5-6 to TRBJ2-5; D tentatively reads TRBD1 or TRBD2 (5 bases each). Germline CDR1 reads SGHDT; CDR2 reads YYEEEE. The length of the CDR3 is 14 residues. Trimming shortened V by 2 bases and J by 3 bases, and 11 bases separated the two germline ends. This CDR3 is CASSFAGTKETQYF. As DNA, the CDR3 is TGTGCCAGCAGCTTCGCCGGGACCAAAGAGACCCAGTACTTC.

The rearrangement joins TRBV5-1 to TRBJ1-1; 8 bases line up with TRBD1. The germline V gene encodes CDR1 SGHRS and CDR2 YFSETQ. The V gene end was trimmed by 4 bases and the J gene end by 3 bases; junction bases not matched to a gene: 5. The CDR3 is made up of 14 amino acids. The chain's CDR3 is CASSLRGQDTEAFF. CDR3 DNA sequence: TGCGCCAGCAGCCTCAGGGGGCAGGACACTGAAGCTTTCTTT.

V usage is TRBV4-2 and J usage is TRBJ2-3; tentatively, D is TRBD2 (6 bases). Between the trimmed V and J ends, which lost 0 bases and 6 bases, there was a span of 16 bases. The CDR3 is 16 residues long. CDR1 and CDR2 from the germline V gene are LGHNA and YNFKEQ. The CDR3 nucleotides are TGTGCCAGCAGCCAAGATAACCGCGGTGGGAGGGATACGCAGTATTTT. Amino acids: CASSQDNRGGRDTQYF.

This clone was detected only once. The chain joins TRBV30 to TRBJ1-5, with D perhaps matching TRBD1 (6 bases). The length of the CDR3 is 12 residues. Between the trimmed V and J ends, which lost 5 bases and 4 bases, there was a span of 9 bases. In germline, CDR1 is GTSNPN, CDR2 SVGIG (reference sequence). This CDR3 reads CAWGQQNQPQHF. CDR3 nucleotides: TGTGCCTGGGGACAGCAGAATCAGCCCCAGCATTTT.

The CDR3 DNA is TGTGCCAGCAGATTTAAAATCGAATCGGGGACCGAACTGTTTTTT. Its protein is CASRFKIESGTELFF. The chain links TRBV2 to TRBJ1-4; D possibly corresponds to TRBD1 (5 bases). The CDR3 totals 15 residues. V lost 6 bases to trimming and J lost 12 bases, with 23 bases between them. CDR1 SNHLY and CDR2 FYNNEI come from the germline V gene. Looking up the rest from reference TRBV2 and TRBJ1-4 gives the full variable domain: EPEVTQTPSHQVTQMGQEVILRCVPISNHLYFYWYRQILGQKVEFLVSFYNNEISEKSEIFDDQFSVERPDGSNFTLKIRSTKLEDSAMYFCASRFKIESGTELFFGSGTQLSVL.

The chain carries TRBV27 and TRBJ1-2; D might be TRBD1 (6 bases). V shed 6 bases and J shed 7 bases, with 12 bases lying between them. The CDR3 sequence is 12 residues long. Germline values: CDR1 MNHEY, CDR2 SMNVEV (reference sequence). The CDR3 is CASSRGGFGYTF. Written as DNA, the CDR3 is TGTGCCAGCAGCCGAGGGGGGTTTGGCTACACCTTC.